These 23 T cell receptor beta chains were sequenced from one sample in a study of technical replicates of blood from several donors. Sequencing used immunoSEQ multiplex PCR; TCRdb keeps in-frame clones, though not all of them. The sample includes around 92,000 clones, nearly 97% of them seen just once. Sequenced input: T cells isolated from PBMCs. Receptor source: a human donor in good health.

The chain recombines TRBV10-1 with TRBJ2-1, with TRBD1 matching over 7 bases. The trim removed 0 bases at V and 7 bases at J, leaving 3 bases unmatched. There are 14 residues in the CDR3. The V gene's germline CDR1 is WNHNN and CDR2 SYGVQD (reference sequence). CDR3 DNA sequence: TGCGCCAGCAGTGAGTCTCCGGGACAGAATGAGCAGTTCTTC. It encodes CASSESPGQNEQFF.

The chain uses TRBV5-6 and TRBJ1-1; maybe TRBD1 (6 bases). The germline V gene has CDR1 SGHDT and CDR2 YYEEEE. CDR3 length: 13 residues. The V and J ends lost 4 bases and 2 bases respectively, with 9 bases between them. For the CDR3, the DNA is TGTGCCAGCAGCGCAGGGGTAAACACTGAAGCTTTCTTT. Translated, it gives CASSAGVNTEAFF.

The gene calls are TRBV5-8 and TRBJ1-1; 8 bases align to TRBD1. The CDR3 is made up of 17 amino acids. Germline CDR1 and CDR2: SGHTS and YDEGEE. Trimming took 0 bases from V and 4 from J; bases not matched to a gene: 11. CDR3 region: CASSLASYTDRGTEAFF. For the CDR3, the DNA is TGTGCCAGCAGCTTGGCCTCCTATACAGACAGGGGCACTGAAGCTTTCTTT.

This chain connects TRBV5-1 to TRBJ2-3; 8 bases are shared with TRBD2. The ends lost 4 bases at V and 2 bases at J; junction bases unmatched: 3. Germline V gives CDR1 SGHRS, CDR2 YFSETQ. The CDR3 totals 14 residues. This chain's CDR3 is CASSRGGSTDTQYF. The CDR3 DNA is TGCGCCAGCAGCCGGGGGGGTTCCACAGATACGCAGTATTTT.

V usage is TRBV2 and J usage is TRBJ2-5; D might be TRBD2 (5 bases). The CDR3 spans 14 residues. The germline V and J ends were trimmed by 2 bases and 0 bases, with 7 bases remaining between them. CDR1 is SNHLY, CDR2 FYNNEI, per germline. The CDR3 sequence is CASSEPGYQETQYF. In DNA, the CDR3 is TGTGCCAGCAGTGAACCGGGGTACCAAGAGACCCAGTACTTC.

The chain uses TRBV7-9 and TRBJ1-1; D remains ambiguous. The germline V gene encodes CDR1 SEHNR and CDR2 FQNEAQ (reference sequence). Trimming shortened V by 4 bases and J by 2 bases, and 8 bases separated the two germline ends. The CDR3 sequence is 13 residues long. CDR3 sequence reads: CASSSQSNTEAFF. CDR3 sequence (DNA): TGTGCCAGCAGCTCACAGAGTAACACTGAAGCTTTCTTT.

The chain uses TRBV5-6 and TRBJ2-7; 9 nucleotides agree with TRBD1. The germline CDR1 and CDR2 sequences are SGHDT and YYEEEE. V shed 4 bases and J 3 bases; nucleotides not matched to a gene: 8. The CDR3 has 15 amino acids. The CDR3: CASSPPGQGGYEQYF. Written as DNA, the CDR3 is TGTGCCAGCAGCCCACCGGGACAGGGAGGCTACGAGCAGTACTTC.

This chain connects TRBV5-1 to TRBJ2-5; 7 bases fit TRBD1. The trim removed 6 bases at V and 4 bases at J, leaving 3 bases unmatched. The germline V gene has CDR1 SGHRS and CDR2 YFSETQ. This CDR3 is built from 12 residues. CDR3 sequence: CASTGQRETQYF. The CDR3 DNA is TGCGCCAGCACGGGACAGCGAGAGACCCAGTACTTC.

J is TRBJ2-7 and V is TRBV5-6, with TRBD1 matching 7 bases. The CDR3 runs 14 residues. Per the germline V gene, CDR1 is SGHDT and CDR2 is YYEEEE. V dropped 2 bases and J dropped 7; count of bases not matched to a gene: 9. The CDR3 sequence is CASSLGDSFWEQYF. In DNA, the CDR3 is TGTGCCAGCAGCTTAGGGGACAGCTTCTGGGAGCAGTACTTC.

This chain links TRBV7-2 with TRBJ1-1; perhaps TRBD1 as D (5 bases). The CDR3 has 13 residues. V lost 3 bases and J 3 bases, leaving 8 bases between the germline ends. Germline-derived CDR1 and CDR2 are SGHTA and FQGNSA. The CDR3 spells CASSLDKDTEAFF. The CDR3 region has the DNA TGTGCCAGCAGCTTGGACAAGGACACTGAAGCTTTCTTT.

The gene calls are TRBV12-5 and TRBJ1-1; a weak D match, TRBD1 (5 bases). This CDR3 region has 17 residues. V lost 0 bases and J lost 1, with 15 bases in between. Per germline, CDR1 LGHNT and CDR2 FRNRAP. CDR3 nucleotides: TGTGCTAGTGGTTTGGTACCCACCGGGACTGAGAACACTGAAGCTTTCTTT. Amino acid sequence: CASGLVPTGTENTEAFF.

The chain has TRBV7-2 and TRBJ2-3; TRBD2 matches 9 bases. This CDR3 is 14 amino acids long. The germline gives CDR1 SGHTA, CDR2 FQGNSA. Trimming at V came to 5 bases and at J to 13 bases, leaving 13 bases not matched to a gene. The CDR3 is CASSRSGGGRVKYF. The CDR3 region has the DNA TGTGCCAGCAGCCGATCCGGAGGCGGGAGGGTAAAGTATTTT.

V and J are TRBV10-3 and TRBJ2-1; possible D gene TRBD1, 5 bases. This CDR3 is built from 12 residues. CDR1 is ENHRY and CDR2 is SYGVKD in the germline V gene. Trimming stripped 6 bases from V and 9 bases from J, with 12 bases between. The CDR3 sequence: CAISRERGEQFF. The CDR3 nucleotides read TGTGCCATCAGCAGGGAAAGGGGTGAGCAGTTCTTC.

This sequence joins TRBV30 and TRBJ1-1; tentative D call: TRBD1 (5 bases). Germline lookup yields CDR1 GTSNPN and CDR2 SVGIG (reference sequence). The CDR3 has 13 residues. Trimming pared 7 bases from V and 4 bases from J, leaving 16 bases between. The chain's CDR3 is CAFLRVGGTEAFF. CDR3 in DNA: TGTGCCTTCCTAAGGGTGGGGGGCACTGAAGCTTTCTTT.

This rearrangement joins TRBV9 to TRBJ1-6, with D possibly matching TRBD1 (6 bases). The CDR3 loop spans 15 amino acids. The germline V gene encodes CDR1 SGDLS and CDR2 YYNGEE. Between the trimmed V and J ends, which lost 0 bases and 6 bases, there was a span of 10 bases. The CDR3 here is CASSVGGLSNSPLHF. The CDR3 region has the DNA TGTGCCAGCAGCGTAGGGGGGCTGTCTAATTCACCCCTCCACTTT.

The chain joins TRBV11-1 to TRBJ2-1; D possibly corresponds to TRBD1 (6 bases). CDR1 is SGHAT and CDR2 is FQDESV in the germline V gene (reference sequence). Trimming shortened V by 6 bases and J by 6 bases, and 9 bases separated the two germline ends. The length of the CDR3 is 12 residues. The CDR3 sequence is CASSPDSNEQFF. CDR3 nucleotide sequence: TGTGCCAGCAGTCCGGACAGCAATGAGCAGTTCTTC.

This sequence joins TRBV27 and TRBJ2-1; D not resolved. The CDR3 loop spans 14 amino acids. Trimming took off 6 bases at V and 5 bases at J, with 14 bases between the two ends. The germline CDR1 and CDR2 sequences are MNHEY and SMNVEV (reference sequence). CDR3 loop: CASSPIGLHNEQFF. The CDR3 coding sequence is TGTGCCAGCAGCCCAATCGGTCTACACAATGAGCAGTTCTTC.

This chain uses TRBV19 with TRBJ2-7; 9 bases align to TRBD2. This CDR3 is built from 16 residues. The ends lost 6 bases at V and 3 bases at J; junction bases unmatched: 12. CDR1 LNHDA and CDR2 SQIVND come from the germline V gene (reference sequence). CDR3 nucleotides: TGTGCCAGTAGCCGCCGGGGGGCGGGAGGGGTCTACGAGCAGTACTTC. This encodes CASSRRGAGGVYEQYF.

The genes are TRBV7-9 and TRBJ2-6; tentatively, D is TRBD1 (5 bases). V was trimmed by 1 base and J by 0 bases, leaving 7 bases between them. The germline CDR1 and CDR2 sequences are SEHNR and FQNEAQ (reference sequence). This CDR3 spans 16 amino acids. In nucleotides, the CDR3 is TGTGCCAGCAGCTTAGACAGGTTCTCTGGGGCCAACGTCCTGACTTTC. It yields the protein CASSLDRFSGANVLTF.

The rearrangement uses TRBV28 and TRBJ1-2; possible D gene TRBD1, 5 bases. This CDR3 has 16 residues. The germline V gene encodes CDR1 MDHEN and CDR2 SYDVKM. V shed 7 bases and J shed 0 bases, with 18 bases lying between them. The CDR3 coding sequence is TGTGCCAGCACCCCAGGACACAGATTCTCTAACTATGGCTACACCTTC. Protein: CASTPGHRFSNYGYTF.

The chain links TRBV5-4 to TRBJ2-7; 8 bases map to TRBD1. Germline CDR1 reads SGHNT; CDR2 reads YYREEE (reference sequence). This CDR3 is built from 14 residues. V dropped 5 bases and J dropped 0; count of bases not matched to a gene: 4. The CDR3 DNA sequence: TGTGCCAGCAGTTGGACAGGGAACTCCTACGAGCAGTACTTC. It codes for CASSWTGNSYEQYF.

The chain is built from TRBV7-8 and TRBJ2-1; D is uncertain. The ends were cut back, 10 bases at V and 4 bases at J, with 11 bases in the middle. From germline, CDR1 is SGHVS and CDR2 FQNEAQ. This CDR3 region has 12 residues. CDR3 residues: CATRLSYNEQFF. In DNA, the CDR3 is TGTGCCACTAGACTTTCGTACAATGAGCAGTTCTTC.

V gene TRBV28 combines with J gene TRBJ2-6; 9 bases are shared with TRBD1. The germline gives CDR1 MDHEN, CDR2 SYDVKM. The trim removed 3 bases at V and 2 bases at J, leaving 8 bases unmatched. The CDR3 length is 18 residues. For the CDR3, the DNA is TGTGCCAGCAGTTTTCTCCAGGGACAGGGAACTGGGGCCAACGTCCTGACTTTC. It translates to CASSFLQGQGTGANVLTF.